Below, one T cell receptor (beta chain) is given with its context. This CDR3 comprises 15 residues. Trimming removed 0 bases at V and 5 bases at J, with 8 bases between. The germline gives CDR1 ENHRY, CDR2 SYGVKD. This sample was included in a study of blood T cell repertoires in COVID-19. For the study at large: PBMCs, B-cell-depleted T cells, or T cells provided the cDNA or gDNA that made up the material.

In the source study's methods: Amplification with reference gene primers provided the estimates of nucleated cell counts. Repertoires were generated with immunoSEQ multiplex PCR, while TCRdb's copy carries only in-frame clones and drops some. V and J calls and clone size are those listed in that table; D and trimming were worked out from the DNA. The data show about 300,000 clones, with about 90% seen just once and around 5.9% held by the top ten. The cohort comprised adults aged about 18 to 100 years residing in under 25 US areas. The sequenced sample consisted of PBMCs or T cells enriched from blood (not recorded which). The source is a woman aged 25 to 39 who had recovered from COVID-19. The rearrangement joins TRBV10-3 to TRBJ1-6; D call uncertain. The CDR3, as DNA: TGTGCCATCAGTGAGTCTGGAGTAAATAATTCACCCCTCCACTTT. This encodes CAISESGVNNSPLHF.